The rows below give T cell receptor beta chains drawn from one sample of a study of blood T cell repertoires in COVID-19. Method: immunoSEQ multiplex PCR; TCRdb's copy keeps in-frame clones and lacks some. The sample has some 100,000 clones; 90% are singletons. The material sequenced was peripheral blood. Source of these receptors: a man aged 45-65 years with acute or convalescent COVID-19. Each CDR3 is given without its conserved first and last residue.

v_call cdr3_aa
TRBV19 ASSNTGTVNTDTQY
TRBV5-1 ASSLQTGYDEQY
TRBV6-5 ASRPGGFNEKLF
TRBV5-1 ASSFGQAGGLNNEQF
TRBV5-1 ASSLDPGGQGNTGELF
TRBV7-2 ASSLDLSGTSGNQETQY
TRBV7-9 ASSLSQGLRNTEAF
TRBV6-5 ASTAEGTEAF
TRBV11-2 ASTSSAEAF
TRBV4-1 ASSQGIGTASGYT
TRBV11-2 ASSFYRRQETQY
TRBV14 ASSPHHFQGRGTDTQY
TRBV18 ASSPTGPSGAF
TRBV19 ATAGRVAQY
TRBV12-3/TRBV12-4 ASSLRGPQPQH
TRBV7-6 ASSLAGSYNEQF
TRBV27 ASSLSKGVEAF
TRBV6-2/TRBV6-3 ASSLLGRGPDTQY
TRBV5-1 ASRTQGSDEQF
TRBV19 ASTDTGLRLNEAF
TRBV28 ASSFGGSQETQY
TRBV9 ASSVATGGLNTEAF
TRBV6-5 ASNGPGQGEAEAF
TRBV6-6 ASAQGGTYGYT
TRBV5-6 ASSPPRTGDGYT
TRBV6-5 ASSPLTGFEQY
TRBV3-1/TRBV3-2 ASRPLSSGSHNEQF
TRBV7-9 ASSPIAGGPGEQF
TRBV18 ASSPLGQGATSNEQF
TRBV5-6 ASSITRDSGETQY
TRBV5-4 ASSLEPSGNTIY
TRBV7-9 ASSWGDRETEAF
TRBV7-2 ASSLEGTSVTDTQY
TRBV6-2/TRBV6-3 ASSRRESDYGYT
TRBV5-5 ATTQNNYGYT